In its sample, the clone carrying this TCR beta chain was seen once. Some clones are missing from TCRdb's copy, which holds only in-frame ones; the method was immunoSEQ multiplex PCR. This sample yields 200,000 to 250,000 clones, of which 86% are seen a single time; 5.5% to 6.5% belongs to the top ten. The CDR3 is 15 residues long. Germline CDR1 is ENHRY and CDR2 is SYGVKD. V was cut by 8 bases and J by 5 bases, with 16 bases left in between. This sample is part of a study of blood T cell repertoires in COVID-19. Sequenced input: peripheral blood. This sequence was found in a man in his 60s with acute or convalescent COVID-19. The V and J genes are TRBV10-3 and TRBJ1-6, with a weak D call TRBD1 (6 bases). The CDR3 spells CAISPKDRDNSPLHF. CDR3 bases: TGTGCCATCTCCCCCAAGGACAGAGATAATTCACCCCTCCACTTT.